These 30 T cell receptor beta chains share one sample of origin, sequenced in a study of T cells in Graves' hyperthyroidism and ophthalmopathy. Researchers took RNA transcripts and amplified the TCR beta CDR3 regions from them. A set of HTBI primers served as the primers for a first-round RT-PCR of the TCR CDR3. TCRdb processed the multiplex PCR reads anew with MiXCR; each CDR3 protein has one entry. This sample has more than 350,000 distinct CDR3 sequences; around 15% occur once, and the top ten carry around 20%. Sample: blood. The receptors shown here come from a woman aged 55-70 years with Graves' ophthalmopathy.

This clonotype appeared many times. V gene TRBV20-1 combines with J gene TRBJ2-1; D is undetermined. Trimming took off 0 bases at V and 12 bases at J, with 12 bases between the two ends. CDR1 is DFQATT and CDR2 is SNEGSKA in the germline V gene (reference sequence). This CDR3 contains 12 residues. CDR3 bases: TGCAGTGCTAGAGATGGGATGAGCTTGCAGTTCTTC. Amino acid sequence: CSARDGMSLQFF.

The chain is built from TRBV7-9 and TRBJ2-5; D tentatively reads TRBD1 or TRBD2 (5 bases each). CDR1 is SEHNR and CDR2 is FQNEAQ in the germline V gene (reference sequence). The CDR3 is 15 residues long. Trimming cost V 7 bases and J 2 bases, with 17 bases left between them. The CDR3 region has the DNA TGTGCCAGCACCGACTTGGAGGCAGGGCAAGAGACCCAGTACTTC. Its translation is CASTDLEAGQETQYF.

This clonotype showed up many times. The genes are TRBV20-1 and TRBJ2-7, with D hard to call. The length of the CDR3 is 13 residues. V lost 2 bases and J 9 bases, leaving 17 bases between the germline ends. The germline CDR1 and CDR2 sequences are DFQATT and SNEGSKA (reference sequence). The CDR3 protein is CSARMDPLTTQYF. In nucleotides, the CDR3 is TGCAGTGCTAGAATGGACCCCCTTACGACGCAGTACTTC.

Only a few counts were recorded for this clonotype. CDR3 sequence reads: CAISDVGANQPQHF. For the CDR3, the DNA is TGTGCCATCAGTGATGTGGGGGCTAATCAGCCCCAGCATTTT. The J gene is TRBJ1-5, the V gene TRBV10-3, with D possibly TRBD1 on 6 matching bases. CDR3 length: 14 residues. Trimming removed 3 bases from V and 4 bases from J, with 10 bases in between. Germline-derived CDR1 and CDR2 are ENHRY and SYGVKD.

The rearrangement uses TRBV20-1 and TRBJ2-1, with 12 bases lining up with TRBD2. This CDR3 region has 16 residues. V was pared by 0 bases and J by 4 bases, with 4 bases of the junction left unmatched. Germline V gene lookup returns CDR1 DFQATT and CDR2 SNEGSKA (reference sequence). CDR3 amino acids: CSARDGGTSGYNEQFF. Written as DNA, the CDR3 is TGCAGTGCTAGAGATGGGGGGACTAGCGGGTACAATGAGCAGTTCTTC.

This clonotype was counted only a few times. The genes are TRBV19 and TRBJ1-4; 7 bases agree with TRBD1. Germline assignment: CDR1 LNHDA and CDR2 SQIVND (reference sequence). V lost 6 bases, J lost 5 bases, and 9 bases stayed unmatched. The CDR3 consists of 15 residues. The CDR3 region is CASRTRDRPNEKLFF. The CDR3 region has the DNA TGTGCCAGTAGGACACGGGACAGACCAAATGAAAAACTGTTTTTT.

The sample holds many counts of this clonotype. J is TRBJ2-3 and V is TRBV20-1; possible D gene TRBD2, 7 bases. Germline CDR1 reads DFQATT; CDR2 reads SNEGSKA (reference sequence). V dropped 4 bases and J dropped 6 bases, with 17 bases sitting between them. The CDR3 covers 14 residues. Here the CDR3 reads CSATGWGGRDTQYF. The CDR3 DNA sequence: TGCAGTGCTACCGGGTGGGGGGGCAGGGATACGCAGTATTTT.

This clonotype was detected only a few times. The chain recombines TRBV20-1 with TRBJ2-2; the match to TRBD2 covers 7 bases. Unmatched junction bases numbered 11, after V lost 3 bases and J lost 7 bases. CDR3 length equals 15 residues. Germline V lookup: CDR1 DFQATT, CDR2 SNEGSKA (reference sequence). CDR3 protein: CSASSGRAVIGELFF. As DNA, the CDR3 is TGCAGTGCTAGTAGTGGGAGGGCCGTTATCGGGGAGCTGTTTTTT.

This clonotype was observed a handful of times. In DNA, the CDR3 is TGTGCCAGCAGCCCCGCACAAGCGGGAGGGCCTCCTTATGAGCAGTTCTTC. This encodes CASSPAQAGGPPYEQFF. The V call is TRBV14, the J call TRBJ2-1; TRBD2 matches at 10 bases. This CDR3 has 17 residues. V was clipped by 4 bases and J by 8 bases; unmatched bases: 14. Germline V lookup: CDR1 SGHDN, CDR2 FVKESK.

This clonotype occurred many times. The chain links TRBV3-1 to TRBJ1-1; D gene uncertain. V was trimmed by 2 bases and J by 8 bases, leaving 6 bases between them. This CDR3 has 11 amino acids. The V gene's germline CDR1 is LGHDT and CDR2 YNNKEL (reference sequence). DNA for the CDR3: TGTGCCAGCAGCCAAACCAGGGAAGCTTTCTTT. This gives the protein CASSQTREAFF.

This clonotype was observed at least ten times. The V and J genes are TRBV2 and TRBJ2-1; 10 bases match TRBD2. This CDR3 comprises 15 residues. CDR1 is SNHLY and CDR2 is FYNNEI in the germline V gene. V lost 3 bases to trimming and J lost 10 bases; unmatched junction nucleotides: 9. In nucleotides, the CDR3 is TGTGCCAGCAGTGACTATGGAAAAGCGGGAGGGGAGCAGTTCTTC. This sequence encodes CASSDYGKAGGEQFF.

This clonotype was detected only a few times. The CDR3 protein is CATSDSGTSGGQFF. The CDR3 nucleotides are TGTGCCACCAGTGACTCCGGGACTAGCGGCGGGCAGTTCTTC. The chain combines TRBV24-1 with TRBJ2-1; 11 nucleotides match TRBD2. CDR3 size: 14 residues. V lost 4 bases and J lost 12; bases outside the gene matches: 7. Germline assignment: CDR1 KGHDR and CDR2 SFDVKD.

The CDR3, as DNA: TGTGCCAGCAGAGGGTTCTCATTGGATACGCAGTATTTT. Translated: CASRGFSLDTQYF. The J gene is TRBJ2-3, the V gene TRBV12-3 or TRBV12-4; D unresolved. The CDR3 runs to 13 residues. V was pared by 6 bases and J by 6 bases, with 13 bases between.

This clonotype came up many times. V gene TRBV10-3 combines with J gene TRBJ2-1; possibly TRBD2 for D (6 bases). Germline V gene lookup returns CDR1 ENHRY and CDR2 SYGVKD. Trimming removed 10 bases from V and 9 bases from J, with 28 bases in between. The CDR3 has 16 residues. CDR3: CANKSRGGQVGGEQFF. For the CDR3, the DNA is TGTGCCAATAAAAGTCGGGGAGGCCAAGTCGGGGGTGAGCAGTTCTTC.

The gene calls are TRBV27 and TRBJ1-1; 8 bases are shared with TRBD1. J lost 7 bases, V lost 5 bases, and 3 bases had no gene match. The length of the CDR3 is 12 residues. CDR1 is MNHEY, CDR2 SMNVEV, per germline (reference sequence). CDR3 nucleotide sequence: TGTGCCAGCAGTCTAGGACAGGGTGAAGCTTTCTTT. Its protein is CASSLGQGEAFF.

The CDR3 spells CASSLELEGTQYF. The CDR3 nucleotides are TGTGCCAGCAGCTTAGAACTAGAGGGGACCCAGTACTTC. The V gene is TRBV7-8, the J gene TRBJ2-5; D perhaps matches TRBD2 (5 bases). Trimming pared 1 base from V and 7 bases from J, leaving 10 bases between. This CDR3 region has 13 residues. CDR1 SGHVS and CDR2 FQNEAQ come from the germline V gene. Complete variable domain (other parts from reference TRBV7-8 and TRBJ2-5): GAGVSQSPRYKVAKRGQDVALRCDPISGHVSLFWYQQALGQGPEFLTYFQNEAQLDKSGLPSDRFFAERPEGSVSTLKIQRTQQEDSAVYLCASSLELEGTQYFGPGTRLLVL.

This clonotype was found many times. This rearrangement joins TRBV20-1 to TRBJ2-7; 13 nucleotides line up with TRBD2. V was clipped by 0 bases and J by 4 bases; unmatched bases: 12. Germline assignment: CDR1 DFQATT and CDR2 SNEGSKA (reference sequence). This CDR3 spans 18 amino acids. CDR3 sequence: CSARDPAGTSGIGYEQYF. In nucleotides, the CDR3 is TGCAGTGCTAGAGATCCCGCCGGGACTAGCGGGATTGGGTACGAGCAGTACTTC.

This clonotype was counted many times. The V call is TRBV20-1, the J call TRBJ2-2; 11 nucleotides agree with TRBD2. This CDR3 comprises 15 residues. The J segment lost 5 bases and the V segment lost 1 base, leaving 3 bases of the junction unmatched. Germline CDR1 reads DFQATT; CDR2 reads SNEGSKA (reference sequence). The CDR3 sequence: CSARVRTSGTGELFF. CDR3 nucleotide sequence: TGCAGTGCTAGAGTCAGGACTAGCGGGACCGGGGAGCTGTTTTTT.

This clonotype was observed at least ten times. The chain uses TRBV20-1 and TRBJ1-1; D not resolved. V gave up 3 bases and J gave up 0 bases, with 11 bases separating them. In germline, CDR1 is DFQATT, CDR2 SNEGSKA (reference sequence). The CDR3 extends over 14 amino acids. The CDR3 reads CSARAKGLNTEAFF. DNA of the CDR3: TGCAGTGCTAGGGCCAAAGGGTTGAACACTGAAGCTTTCTTT.

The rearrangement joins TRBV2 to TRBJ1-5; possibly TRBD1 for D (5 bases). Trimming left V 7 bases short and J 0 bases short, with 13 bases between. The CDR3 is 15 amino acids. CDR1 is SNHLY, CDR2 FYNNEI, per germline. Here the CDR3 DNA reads TGTGCCAGCACACGGGGGGGGACTAGCAATCAGCCCCAGCATTTT. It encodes CASTRGGTSNQPQHF.

This CDR3 is CASSPRLDSSQETQYF. The CDR3, as DNA: TGTGCCAGCTCACCACGCCTGGACAGTTCACAAGAGACCCAGTACTTC. This rearrangement joins TRBV18 to TRBJ2-5; D perhaps matches TRBD1 (6 bases). The V end lost 1 base, the J end lost 2 bases, and 14 bases lay between the germline ends. Germline V gene lookup returns CDR1 KGHSH and CDR2 LQKENI. The CDR3 length is 16 residues. The full variable domain, rest sourced from reference TRBV18 and TRBJ2-5, is NAGVMQNPRHLVRRRGQEARLRCSPMKGHSHVYWYRQLPEEGLKFMVYLQKENIIDESGMPKERFSAEFPKEGPSILRIQQVVRGDSAAYFCASSPRLDSSQETQYFGPGTRLLVL.

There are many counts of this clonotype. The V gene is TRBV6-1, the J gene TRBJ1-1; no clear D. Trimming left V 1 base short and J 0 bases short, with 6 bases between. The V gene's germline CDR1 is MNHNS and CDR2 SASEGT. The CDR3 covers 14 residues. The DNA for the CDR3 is TGTGCCAGCAGTGAAGGCAGGTTGAACACTGAAGCTTTCTTT. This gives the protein CASSEGRLNTEAFF.

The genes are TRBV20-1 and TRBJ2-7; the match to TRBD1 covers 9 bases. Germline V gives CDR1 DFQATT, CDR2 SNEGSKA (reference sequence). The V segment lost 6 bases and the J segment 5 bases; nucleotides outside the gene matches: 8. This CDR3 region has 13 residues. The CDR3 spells CSAPGQGSDEQYF. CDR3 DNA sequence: TGCAGTGCACCGGGACAGGGAAGCGACGAGCAGTACTTC.

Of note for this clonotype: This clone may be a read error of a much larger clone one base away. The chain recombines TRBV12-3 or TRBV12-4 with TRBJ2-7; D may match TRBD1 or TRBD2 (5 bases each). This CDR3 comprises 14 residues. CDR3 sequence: CASSFTGLSYEQHF. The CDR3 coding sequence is TGTGCCAGCAGTTTTACGGGGCTCTCCTACGAGCAGCACTTC.

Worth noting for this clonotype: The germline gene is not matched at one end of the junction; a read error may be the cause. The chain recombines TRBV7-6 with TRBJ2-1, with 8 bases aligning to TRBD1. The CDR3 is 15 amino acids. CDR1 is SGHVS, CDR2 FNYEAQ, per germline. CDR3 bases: TGTGCCGGCAGCTTAGCTTCAGGGGGCCACAATGAGCAGTTCTTC. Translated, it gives CAGSLASGGHNEQFF.

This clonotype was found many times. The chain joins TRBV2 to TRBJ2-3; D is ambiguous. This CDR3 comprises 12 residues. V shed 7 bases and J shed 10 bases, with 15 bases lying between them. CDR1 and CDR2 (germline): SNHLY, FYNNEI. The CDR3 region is CASKVHAVSQYF. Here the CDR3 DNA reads TGTGCCAGCAAAGTACACGCAGTCTCGCAGTATTTT.

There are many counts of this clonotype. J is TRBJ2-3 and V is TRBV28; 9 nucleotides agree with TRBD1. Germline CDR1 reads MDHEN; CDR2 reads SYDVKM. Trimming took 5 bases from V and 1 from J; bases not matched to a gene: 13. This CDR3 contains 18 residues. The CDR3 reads CASSAPQTGGIGTDTQYF. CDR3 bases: TGTGCCAGCAGTGCCCCCCAGACAGGGGGGATTGGCACAGATACGCAGTATTTT.

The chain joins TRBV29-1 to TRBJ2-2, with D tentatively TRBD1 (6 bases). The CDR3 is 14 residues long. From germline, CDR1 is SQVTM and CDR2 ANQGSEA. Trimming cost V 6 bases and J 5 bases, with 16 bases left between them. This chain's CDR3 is CSVADSLETGELFF. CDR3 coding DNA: TGCAGCGTAGCGGACAGCCTGGAAACCGGGGAGCTGTTTTTT.

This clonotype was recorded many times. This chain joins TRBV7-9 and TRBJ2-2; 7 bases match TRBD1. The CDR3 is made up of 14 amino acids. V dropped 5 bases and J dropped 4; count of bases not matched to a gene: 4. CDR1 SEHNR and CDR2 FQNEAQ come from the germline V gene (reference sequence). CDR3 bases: TGTGCCAGCAGCCATGACAGGGTCACCGGGGAGCTGTTTTTT. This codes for CASSHDRVTGELFF.

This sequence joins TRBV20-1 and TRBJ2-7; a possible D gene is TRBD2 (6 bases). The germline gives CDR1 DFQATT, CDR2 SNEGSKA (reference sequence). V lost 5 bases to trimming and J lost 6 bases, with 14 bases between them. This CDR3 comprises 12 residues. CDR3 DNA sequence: TGCAGTGCTGGACTAAAAATGGGCGAGCAGTACTTC. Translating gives CSAGLKMGEQYF.